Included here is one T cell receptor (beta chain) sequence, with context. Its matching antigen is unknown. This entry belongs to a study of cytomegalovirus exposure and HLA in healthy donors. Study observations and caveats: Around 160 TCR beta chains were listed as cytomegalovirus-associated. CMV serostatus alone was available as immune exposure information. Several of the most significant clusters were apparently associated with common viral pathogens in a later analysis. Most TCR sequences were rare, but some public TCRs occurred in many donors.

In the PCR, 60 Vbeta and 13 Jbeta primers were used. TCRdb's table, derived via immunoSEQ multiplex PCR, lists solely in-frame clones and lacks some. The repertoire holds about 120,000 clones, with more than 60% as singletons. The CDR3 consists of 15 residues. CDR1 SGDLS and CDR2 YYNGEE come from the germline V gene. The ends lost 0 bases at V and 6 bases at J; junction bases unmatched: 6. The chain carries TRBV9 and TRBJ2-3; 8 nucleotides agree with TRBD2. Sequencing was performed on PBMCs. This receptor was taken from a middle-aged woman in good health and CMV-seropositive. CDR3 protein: CASSVGLAGLDTQYF. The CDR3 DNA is TGTGCCAGCAGCGTAGGGCTAGCGGGTCTTGATACGCAGTATTTT.